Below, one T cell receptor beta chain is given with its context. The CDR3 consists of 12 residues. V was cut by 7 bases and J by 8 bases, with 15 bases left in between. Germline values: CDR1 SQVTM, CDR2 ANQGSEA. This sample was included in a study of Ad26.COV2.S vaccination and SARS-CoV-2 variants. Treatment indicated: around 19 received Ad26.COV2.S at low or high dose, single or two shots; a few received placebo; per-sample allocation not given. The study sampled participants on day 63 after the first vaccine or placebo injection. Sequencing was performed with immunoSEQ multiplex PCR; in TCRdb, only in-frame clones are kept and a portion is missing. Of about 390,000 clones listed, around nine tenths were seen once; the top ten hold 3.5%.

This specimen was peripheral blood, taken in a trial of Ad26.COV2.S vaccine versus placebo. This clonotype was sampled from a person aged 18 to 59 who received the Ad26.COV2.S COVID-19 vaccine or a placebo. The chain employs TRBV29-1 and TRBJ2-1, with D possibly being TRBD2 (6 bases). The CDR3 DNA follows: TGCAGCGCCGGGACTGGGACTGATGAGCAGTTCTTC. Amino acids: CSAGTGTDEQFF.